These 9 T cell receptor beta chains were all obtained from the same sample, sequenced in a study of blood T cell repertoires in COVID-19. Using immunoSEQ multiplex PCR, the repertoire was profiled, and TCRdb retains in-frame clones only, with some absent. The sample has about 170,000 clones, roughly 88% seen once. The sample comprised peripheral blood. These receptors were taken from a woman aged 55-70 years with acute or convalescent COVID-19.

The rearrangement uses TRBV7-8 and TRBJ1-4; no reliable D call. V was cut by 1 base and J by 5 bases, with 14 bases left in between. The CDR3 is made up of 16 amino acids. Germline V gives CDR1 SGHVS, CDR2 FQNEAQ. The CDR3 nucleotides are TGTGCCAGCAGCTTAGGGATAAGGTGGGAGAATGAAAAACTGTTTTTT. Translation: CASSLGIRWENEKLFF.

The chain is built from TRBV5-1 and TRBJ1-2; TRBD1 is a possible D gene (6 bases). Germline lookup yields CDR1 SGHRS and CDR2 YFSETQ. The V and J ends lost 0 bases and 3 bases respectively, with 9 bases between them. CDR3 length equals 14 residues. CDR3: CASSLGGRDYGYTF. The DNA for the CDR3 is TGCGCCAGCAGCTTGGGGGGGCGCGACTATGGCTACACCTTC.

The gene calls are TRBV19 and TRBJ1-1; TRBD1 agrees at 8 bases. The CDR3 is made up of 15 amino acids. Germline CDR1 reads LNHDA; CDR2 reads SQIVND (reference sequence). Unmatched junction bases numbered 9, after V lost 5 bases and J lost 4 bases. CDR3 sequence: CASSPQGARSTEAFF. The CDR3 DNA is TGTGCCAGTAGTCCCCAGGGGGCGCGGAGCACTGAAGCTTTCTTT.

The chain uses TRBV4-2 and TRBJ2-2, with TRBD2 identical over 7 bases. The CDR3 is 15 amino acids. V lost 1 base and J lost 4; bases outside the gene matches: 3. The germline CDR1 and CDR2 sequences are LGHNA and YNFKEQ. CDR3 protein: CASSQASGPTGELFF. In DNA, the CDR3 is TGTGCCAGCAGCCAAGCTAGCGGCCCCACCGGGGAGCTGTTTTTT.

This clone came up once. The gene calls are TRBV7-6 and TRBJ2-2; 10 bases map to TRBD2. CDR1 SGHVS and CDR2 FNYEAQ come from the germline V gene. The trim removed 5 bases at V and 2 bases at J, leaving 8 bases unmatched. The CDR3 is made up of 17 amino acids. The CDR3 loop is CASSVNSGGDNTGELFF. Here the CDR3 DNA reads TGTGCCAGCAGCGTGAACAGCGGGGGGGATAACACCGGGGAGCTGTTTTTT.

This clone was recorded a few times. The chain has TRBV3-1 (or the pseudogene TRBV3-2) and TRBJ1-1, with D perhaps TRBD1 (6 bases). CDR1 is LGHDT, CDR2 YNNKEL, per germline (reference sequence). V was clipped by 6 bases and J by 1 base, with 9 bases between them. The CDR3 is 13 residues long. The CDR3 nucleotides read TGTGCCAGCAGAGCGACAGGGAACACTGAAGCTTTCTTT. Residues: CASRATGNTEAFF.

This clone came up once. V gene TRBV5-6 combines with J gene TRBJ2-1; 8 bases are a match to TRBD2. Germline V lookup: CDR1 SGHDT, CDR2 YYEEEE. This CDR3 comprises 15 residues. V dropped 1 base and J dropped 4; count of bases not matched to a gene: 4. The CDR3 bases are TGTGCCAGCAGCTTGACTAGCGGACGTTACAATGAGCAGTTCTTC. Protein product: CASSLTSGRYNEQFF.

The rearrangement uses TRBV6-2 or TRBV6-3 and TRBJ1-3; D is ambiguous. Trimming took off 3 bases at V and 4 bases at J, with 4 bases between the two ends. In germline, CDR1 is MNHEY, CDR2 SVGEGT. This CDR3 has 12 amino acids. The CDR3 DNA sequence: TGTGCCAGCAGTTATCCGGGAAACACCATATATTTT. This sequence encodes CASSYPGNTIYF.

The chain uses TRBV18 and TRBJ2-5; perhaps TRBD2 as D (5 bases). Germline assignment: CDR1 KGHSH and CDR2 LQKENI. The CDR3 length is 15 residues. The ends were cut back, 5 bases at V and 1 base at J, with 14 bases in the middle. CDR3 sequence reads: CASSGERYSQETQYF. The CDR3 DNA sequence: TGTGCCAGCTCAGGGGAGCGCTATTCCCAAGAGACCCAGTACTTC. The whole variable domain, remainder taken from reference TRBV18 and TRBJ2-5, is NAGVMQNPRHLVRRRGQEARLRCSPMKGHSHVYWYRQLPEEGLKFMVYLQKENIIDESGMPKERFSAEFPKEGPSILRIQQVVRGDSAAYFCASSGERYSQETQYFGPGTRLLVL.